This T cell receptor beta chain derives from a study of response to subunit inactivated influenza vaccine. TCRdb recomputed calls from the RT-PCR reads with MiXCR, one row per CDR3 protein. This table has 500,000 to 600,000 distinct CDR3 sequences, approximately 7.1% appearing once. The CDR3 runs 18 residues. Trimming cost V 3 bases and J 4 bases; bases outside gene matches: 12. The sample here was PBMCs from blood, taken less than 30 months after vaccination. The TCR comes from a man aged 50 to 69 who received an inactivated influenza vaccine. The rearrangement links TRBV12-3 or TRBV12-4 to TRBJ2-2, with 9 bases aligning to TRBD2. The CDR3 spells CASSFGGGRALSTGELFF. CDR3 DNA: TGTGCCAGCAGTTTTGGGGGCGGGAGGGCCTTGAGCACCGGGGAGCTGTTTTTT.